The following is a T cell receptor beta chain sequence with its context. Its antigen remains unidentified. The input lacks base qualities; no much larger clone sits a single base away. This record comes from a study of CD4 T cell repertoires in COVID-19 (dated by TCRdb to about 2021). Study-wide context: For cross-reactivity analysis, CFSE-low cells were expanded with IL-2 for about 9 days and were then relabeled and restimulated with spike proteins from other coronaviruses. The study characterized naturally processed CD4+ T cell responses to SARS-CoV-2 spike and nucleoprotein in COVID-19-recovered individuals, using TCR Vbeta sequencing to assess clonal composition. TCR Vbeta repertoire analysis of SARS-CoV-2-reactive T cells was conducted at the subset level in a few recovered individuals. Study-level results and caveats: Between about 7 and 28% of SARS-CoV-2 clonotypes were also detected in secondary cultures stimulated with SARS-CoV and/or HKU1 spike, a finding consistent with cross-reactivity. Several of the most expanded SARS-CoV-2-reactive clonotypes were present in two or all three memory subsets, which suggests intraclonal diversification.

CDR1 and CDR2 are read off the germline V gene (reference sequence) as MNHNY and SVGAGI. The CDR3 runs 14 residues from the cysteine to the phenylalanine. The read is trimmed to its CDR3 DNA, 42 bases read in frame from base 1. V lost 8 bases and J lost 1 base; the stretch between them is 13 bases long. Interpreted using the paper, the time point label stands for: sample from a COVID-19-recovered individual after infection. The donors were patients who had recovered from mild-to-severe COVID-19. Uncultured memory T cell samples were sequenced directly after ex vivo isolation. CD4+ total memory, central memory, effector memory and circulating T follicular helper cells were isolated from peripheral blood mononuclear cells. Library creation used the immunoSEQ multiplex PCR assay. Per the source publication's procedure: The Chao-Jaccard similarity index and the number of shared clonotypes were used to measure repertoire overlap between subsets. In TCRdb, the immuneACCESS table is reduced to in-frame sequences with V and J assigned. These tables do not hold every clone; where another copy was compared, an unresolved V gene accounts for under half, and the others remain unexplained. V and J calls and clone size are given by that table; D and trimming were obtained from the DNA. Here the sample has more than 65,000 clones; around four fifths occur a single time. Of the sample, around 0.59% falls within the top ten clones.

The sequence joins TRBV6-6 to TRBJ2-3; perhaps TRBD2 is the D gene, with 7 bases matching. The material was CD4+ T cells from peripheral blood, obtained after recovery from COVID-19. The TCR comes from a human donor who had COVID-19. The nucleotide sequence is given as TGTGCCAGCCTTTGGGAGGGGGGCACAGATACGCAGTATTTT. Protein translation: CASLWEGGTDTQYF.